These 18 T cell receptor beta chains share one sample of origin, sequenced in a study of OX40 agonist ivuxolimab in advanced cancers. Receptor libraries were prepared by the immunoSEQ multiplex PCR assay. In its TCRdb copy, this immuneACCESS table keeps in-frame sequences only and misses some clones. Where compared with another copy, unresolved V genes explain less than half of these, and the others have no known cause. The sample yields roughly 120,000 clones; 92% were counted once. Together, the top ten hold 0.8% to 1% of the sample. The sample consisted of CD4+ or CD8+ T cells sorted from blood, taken in a trial of the OX40 agonist ivuxolimab. These receptors originate from an adult with an advanced solid tumor such as melanoma, head and neck, liver or kidney cancer.

The chain employs TRBV28 and TRBJ1-2; D is ambiguous. The CDR3 spans 14 residues. The germline V gene has CDR1 MDHEN and CDR2 SYDVKM. The V end was cut by 1 base, the J end by 4 bases, with 10 bases between. The CDR3 DNA reads as TGTGCCAGCAGTTTATCGGGAGAATTCTATGGCTACACCTTC. It is translated as CASSLSGEFYGYTF.

V is TRBV7-2 and J is TRBJ2-7, with 9 bases identical to TRBD2. The J segment lost 5 bases and the V segment lost 5 bases, leaving 7 bases of the junction unmatched. The CDR3 has 14 residues. Germline V gene sequence: CDR1 SGHTA, CDR2 FQGNSA. The CDR3 DNA sequence: TGTGCCAGCAGCCGTACCGGGACTAGCCACGAGCAGTACTTC. Its protein product is CASSRTGTSHEQYF.

The chain joins TRBV11-3 to TRBJ2-1; D is possibly TRBD2 (6 bases). V shed 0 bases and J shed 4 bases, with 13 bases lying between them. Germline V gene data show CDR1 as SGHNT and CDR2 as YENEEA. CDR3 size: 16 residues. The DNA for the CDR3 is TGTGCCAGCAGCTTAGAAGGTAGCGGCTCTTACAATGAGCAGTTCTTC. It yields the protein CASSLEGSGSYNEQFF.

This clone was counted a few times. V gene TRBV7-9 combines with J gene TRBJ1-1; D gene uncertain. Deletions cut 1 base from V and 0 bases from J, with 6 bases between. The CDR3 has 14 residues. Per germline, CDR1 SEHNR and CDR2 FQNEAQ (reference sequence). CDR3 coding DNA: TGTGCCAGCAGCTTAGATAGATTGAACACTGAAGCTTTCTTT. Translated, it gives CASSLDRLNTEAFF.

The CDR3 spells CASSFGGNQPQHF. CDR3 nucleotide sequence: TGTGCCAGCAGCTTCGGGGGCAATCAGCCCCAGCATTTT. V is TRBV7-9 and J is TRBJ1-5; D gene unclear. V was cut by 3 bases and J by 2 bases, with 5 bases left in between. The CDR3 covers 13 residues. Germline values: CDR1 SEHNR, CDR2 FQNEAQ (reference sequence).

The chain recombines TRBV28 with TRBJ1-3; D not certain. Trimming left V 3 bases short and J 4 bases short, with 10 bases between. Germline V gene sequence: CDR1 MDHEN, CDR2 SYDVKM. The CDR3 contains 14 residues. CDR3 region: CASSLLVRGNTIYF. The CDR3 bases are TGTGCCAGCAGTTTGCTAGTTCGGGGAAACACCATATATTTT.

The rearrangement links TRBV5-4 to TRBJ2-2; perhaps TRBD2 as D (5 bases). Germline V gives CDR1 SGHNT, CDR2 YYREEE (reference sequence). V lost 0 bases and J lost 0, with 9 bases in between. CDR3 length: 16 residues. As DNA, the CDR3 is TGTGCCAGCAGCTTGGATCAGCGGCCGAACACCGGGGAGCTGTTTTTT. Its translation is CASSLDQRPNTGELFF.

This chain joins TRBV7-3 and TRBJ1-1; TRBD1 agrees at 7 bases. The CDR3 loop spans 12 amino acids. V was clipped by 6 bases and J by 8 bases; unmatched bases: 6. CDR1 SGHTA and CDR2 FQGTGA come from the germline V gene. Here the CDR3 reads CASSYLTGEAFF. Here the CDR3 DNA reads TGTGCCAGCAGTTACTTGACAGGGGAAGCTTTCTTT. Variable domain in full (rest from reference TRBV7-3 and TRBJ1-1): GAGVSQTPSNKVTEKGKYVELRCDPISGHTALYWYRQSLGQGPEFLIYFQGTGAADDSGLPNDRFFAVRPEGSVSTLKIQRTERGDSAVYLCASSYLTGEAFFGQGTRLTVV.

CDR3 amino acids: CASSTGAGANVLTF. Here the CDR3 DNA reads TGTGCCAGCAGCACAGGGGCTGGGGCCAACGTCCTGACTTTC. This chain connects TRBV21-1 to TRBJ2-6; TRBD1 was called by the table and not checked on the DNA. TRBV21-1 is noted as a pseudogene. The CDR3 sequence is 14 residues long.

The V call is TRBV29-1, the J call TRBJ2-7, with D unresolved. The CDR3 consists of 11 residues. Trimming pared 5 bases from V and 3 bases from J, leaving 8 bases between. Germline-derived CDR1 and CDR2 are SQVTM and ANQGSEA. CDR3 nucleotide sequence: TGCAGCGTTAAGGAAAGCTACGAGCAGTACTTC. Residues: CSVKESYEQYF.

The genes are TRBV4-2 and TRBJ1-2; D gene uncertain. CDR1 is LGHNA and CDR2 is YNFKEQ in the germline V gene. The V gene lost 2 bases and the J gene lost 5 bases, with 6 bases spanning the gap. The CDR3 has 12 amino acids. CDR3 in DNA: TGTGCCAGCAGCCAATACTCTTATGGCTACACCTTC. The encoded protein is CASSQYSYGYTF.

The chain carries TRBV30 and TRBJ1-2; perhaps TRBD1 as D (6 bases). Trimming stripped 1 base from V and 4 bases from J, with 7 bases between. CDR1 GTSNPN and CDR2 SVGIG come from the germline V gene (reference sequence). CDR3 length equals 12 residues. Here the CDR3 DNA reads TGTGCCTGGAGTGCGGACAGCTATGGCTACACCTTC. This encodes CAWSADSYGYTF.

The J gene is TRBJ1-1, the V gene TRBV19, with 8 bases that match TRBD1. Germline loops: CDR1 LNHDA, CDR2 SQIVND (reference sequence). This CDR3 is built from 16 residues. Losses at the gene ends were 3 bases for V and 6 bases for J; bases not matched to a gene: 12. CDR3 nucleotide sequence: TGTGCCAGTAGTATGGGCCGCCAGGGGGCGTTTGCTGAAGCTTTCTTT. This codes for CASSMGRQGAFAEAFF.

This rearrangement joins TRBV5-4 to TRBJ2-7, with D possibly TRBD1 on 6 matching bases. Trimming removed 0 bases at V and 5 bases at J, with 12 bases between. The CDR3 runs 14 residues. The germline gives CDR1 SGHNT, CDR2 YYREEE (reference sequence). The CDR3 DNA reads TGTGCCAGCAGCTTGGACAGGGTTGTCCACGAGCAGTACTTC. This translates into CASSLDRVVHEQYF.

This clone has only one observation. The chain couples TRBV30 to TRBJ2-1; 13 positions match TRBD2. CDR3 size: 14 residues. In germline, CDR1 is GTSNPN, CDR2 SVGIG (reference sequence). With 0 bases clipped from V and 9 bases from J, the junction kept 2 bases outside the gene matches. The DNA of the CDR3 is TGTGCCTGGAGTGTTTGGACTAGCGGGGGTGAGCAGTTCTTC. Protein product: CAWSVWTSGGEQFF.

This clone was observed once. V gene TRBV7-9 combines with J gene TRBJ2-5, with TRBD1 matching over 7 bases. From germline, CDR1 is SEHNR and CDR2 FQNEAQ (reference sequence). CDR3 length: 15 residues. V lost 1 base to trimming and J lost 2 bases; unmatched junction nucleotides: 4. CDR3 protein: CASSLVGQYQETQYF. In nucleotides, the CDR3 is TGTGCCAGCAGCTTAGTGGGACAGTATCAAGAGACCCAGTACTTC.

The chain has TRBV5-1 and TRBJ2-3; D ambiguous. Germline V gene sequence: CDR1 SGHRS, CDR2 YFSETQ. Trimming pared 1 base from V and 2 bases from J, leaving 11 bases between. This CDR3 is 15 amino acids long. The CDR3 region has the DNA TGCGCCAGCAGCTTGAGTAACTTCCACACAGATACGCAGTATTTT. It specifies CASSLSNFHTDTQYF.

V gene TRBV16 combines with J gene TRBJ1-2, with D perhaps TRBD1 (5 bases). This CDR3 has 15 residues. The germline V and J ends were trimmed by 0 bases and 2 bases, with 10 bases remaining between them. CDR1 is KGHSY and CDR2 is FQNENV in the germline V gene. This chain's CDR3 is CASSQSVAGNYGYTF. CDR3 coding DNA: TGTGCCAGCAGCCAATCAGTCGCAGGGAACTATGGCTACACCTTC.